What follows describes a single TCR beta chain. Its antigen is unknown. The run depth of the assay was deep. TCRdb's table, derived via immunoSEQ multiplex PCR, lists solely in-frame clones and lacks some. The sample has hundreds of thousands of clones; about 74% are singletons. Between the trimmed V and J ends, which lost 1 base and 2 bases, there was a span of 6 bases. The length of the CDR3 is 13 residues. Germline CDR1 SGHRS, CDR2 YFSETQ. This sample is drawn from a study of shared clonotypes between healthy human individuals. Turning to the study itself: Donor composition was a couple of women and a few men, aged 18 to 49. Overall study results and limits: Only blood samples were collected, and tissue repertoires likely differ.

The sample comprised memory CD4+ T cells sorted from blood. Regarding subset: CD45RA-negative fraction. The sequence was obtained from a woman in her twenties or thirties in good health. The chain has TRBV5-1 and TRBJ1-1; D is unclear. The CDR3 DNA sequence: TGCGCCAGCAGCTTGTCTATCAACACTGAAGCTTTCTTT. It is translated as CASSLSINTEAFF.